This TCR beta chain originates from a study of T cell repertoires in cytomegalovirus infection. Study-level background: Both recently identified HLA-C-restricted and well-studied HLA-B-restricted CMV epitopes were used in the study. Public TCR beta signatures were indicative of both CMV infection and a matching HLA type. General study findings and limits: What dominated the ex vivo response were HLA-C-restricted CMV-specific TCR beta clonotypes.

TCRdb ran MiXCR on the reads and lists one entry per CDR3 protein. Of roughly 70,000 distinct CDR3 sequences in the sample, 20% are singletons; the top ten hold approximately 68%. V lost 5 bases, J lost 6 bases, and 14 bases lay in between. Germline V gene sequence: CDR1 MNHEY, CDR2 SVGAGI. The CDR3 is 14 amino acids. This clonotype was seen more than once but under ten times. The antigen is not known. The chain uses TRBV6-5 and TRBJ1-5; D remains ambiguous. The specimen was CD8+ T cells from cultured PBMCs, collected from culture after CMV antigen stimulation. This TCR derives from a human donor in good health (CMV status not recorded). Some clones in this sample may be carry-over from other donors' samples. This CDR3 is CASSPLDWGQPQHF. As DNA, the CDR3 is TGTGCCAGCAGTCCCTTGGATTGGGGTCAGCCCCAGCATTTT.